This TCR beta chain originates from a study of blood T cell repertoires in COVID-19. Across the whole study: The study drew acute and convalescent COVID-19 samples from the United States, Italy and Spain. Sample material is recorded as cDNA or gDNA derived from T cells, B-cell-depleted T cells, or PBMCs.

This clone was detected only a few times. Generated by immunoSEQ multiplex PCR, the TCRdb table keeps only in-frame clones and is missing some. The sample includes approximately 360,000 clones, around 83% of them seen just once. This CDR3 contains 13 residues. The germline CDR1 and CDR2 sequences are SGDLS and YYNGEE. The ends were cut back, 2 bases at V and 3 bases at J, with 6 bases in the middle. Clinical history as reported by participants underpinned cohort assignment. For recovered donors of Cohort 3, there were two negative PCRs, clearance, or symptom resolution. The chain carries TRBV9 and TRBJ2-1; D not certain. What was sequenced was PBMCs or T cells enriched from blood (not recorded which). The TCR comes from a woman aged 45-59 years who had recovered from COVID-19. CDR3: CASSVTDYNEQFF. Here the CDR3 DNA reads TGTGCCAGCAGCGTCACTGACTACAATGAGCAGTTCTTC.